These 22 T cell receptor beta chains share one sample of origin, sequenced in a study of shared clonotypes between healthy human individuals. Method: immunoSEQ multiplex PCR; TCRdb's copy keeps in-frame clones and lacks some. In the table there are about 2.3 million clones, approximately 90% of which are singletons. The sample consisted of naive CD4+ T cells from PBMCs. Regarding subset: CD45RA+ positively selected. All receptors derive from a man between 18 and 35 years old in good health. Some clones in this sample may be carry-over from other donors' samples.

This clone was observed once. CDR3 amino acids: CASRGPERNTEAFF. CDR3 bases: TGTGCCAGCAGGGGCCCTGAAAGGAACACTGAAGCTTTCTTT. The chain carries TRBV6-1 and TRBJ1-1; D gene ambiguous. This CDR3 comprises 14 residues. The V and J ends lost 6 bases and 1 base respectively, with 12 bases between them. Germline lookup yields CDR1 MNHNS and CDR2 SASEGT.

This clone was observed once. V gene TRBV28 combines with J gene TRBJ1-2, with 7 bases aligning to TRBD1. This CDR3 is built from 14 residues. The V gene's germline CDR1 is MDHEN and CDR2 SYDVKM. V was pared by 7 bases and J by 2 bases, with 7 bases of the junction left unmatched. CDR3 sequence reads: CASINADRNYGYTF. Here the CDR3 DNA reads TGTGCCAGCATCAACGCGGACAGGAACTATGGCTACACCTTC.

The chain joins TRBV11-2 to TRBJ2-1; TRBD2 is a possible D gene (6 bases). Trimming stripped 5 bases from V and 0 bases from J, with 17 bases between. Germline values: CDR1 SGHAT, CDR2 FQNNGV. This CDR3 comprises 17 residues. The CDR3 loop reads CASSQLGSGSSYNEQFF. Written as DNA, the CDR3 is TGTGCCAGCAGCCAGCTAGGTAGCGGCAGCTCCTACAATGAGCAGTTCTTC. Based on the CDR3 plus reference TRBV11-2 and TRBJ2-1, the full variable domain is EAGVAQSPRYKIIEKRQSVAFWCNPISGHATLYWYQQILGQGPKLLIQFQNNGVVDDSQLPKDRFSAERLKGVDSTLKIQPAKLEDSAVYLCASSQLGSGSSYNEQFFGPGTRLTVL.

This sequence joins TRBV7-2 and TRBJ2-7, with D possibly matching TRBD2 (6 bases). Germline CDR1 reads SGHTA; CDR2 reads FQGNSA. Trimming shortened V by 4 bases and J by 7 bases, and 17 bases separated the two germline ends. The CDR3 is 14 residues long. The CDR3 here is CASSSTRAIGEQYF. DNA for the CDR3: TGTGCCAGCAGCTCGACTAGGGCGATCGGGGAGCAGTACTTC.

Note on this clone: The sample carries other DNA sequences with the same CDR3. The gene calls are TRBV9 and TRBJ2-2; D is uncertain. Germline V gene sequence: CDR1 SGDLS, CDR2 YYNGEE. Trimming removed 0 bases at V and 2 bases at J, with 8 bases between. This CDR3 comprises 15 residues. For the CDR3, the DNA is TGTGCCAGCAGCGTAGCCGCAGGTAACACCGGGGAGCTGTTTTTT. Its protein product is CASSVAAGNTGELFF.

V and J are TRBV6-1 and TRBJ2-5; D possibly uses TRBD1 or TRBD2 (5 bases each). Germline V CDR1 and CDR2: MNHNS, SASEGT. This CDR3 comprises 15 residues. With 4 bases removed from V and 1 base from J, the gap between germline ends came to 13 bases. CDR3 sequence: CASSVIPGTQETQYF. The CDR3 DNA follows: TGTGCCAGCAGTGTAATACCGGGGACCCAAGAGACCCAGTACTTC.

This clone was recorded many times. This sequence joins TRBV5-8 and TRBJ1-5, with 7 bases aligning to TRBD1. CDR3 length: 15 amino acids. V was clipped by 4 bases and J by 5 bases; unmatched bases: 9. Germline CDR1 SGHTS, CDR2 YDEGEE. CDR3 sequence reads: CASSKGQSTYQPQHF. For the CDR3, the DNA is TGTGCCAGCAGCAAGGGACAGTCGACCTATCAGCCCCAGCATTTT.

The DNA of the CDR3 is TGTGCCACCAGCCCCGACCGGGTTAGGCCCCAGCATTTT. Amino acids: CATSPDRVRPQHF. This sequence joins TRBV15 and TRBJ1-5; D ambiguous. Trimming stripped 5 bases from V and 9 bases from J, with 14 bases between. The CDR3 totals 13 residues. Germline V gives CDR1 LNHNV, CDR2 YYDKDF (reference sequence). Combining the CDR3 with reference TRBV15 and TRBJ1-5 gives the whole variable domain DAMVIQNPRYQVTQFGKPVTLSCSQTLNHNVMYWYQQKSSQAPKLLFHYYDKDFNNEADTPDNFQSRRPNTSFCFLDIRSPGLGDTAMYLCATSPDRVRPQHFGDGTRLSIL.

The J gene is TRBJ2-3, the V gene TRBV29-1; D gene ambiguous. With 7 bases removed from V and 6 bases from J, the gap between germline ends came to 11 bases. Germline CDR1 is SQVTM and CDR2 is ANQGSEA. This CDR3 contains 11 residues. Here the CDR3 reads CSAPFLDTQYF. CDR3 DNA sequence: TGCAGCGCCCCGTTCTTGGATACGCAGTATTTT.

The rearrangement links TRBV5-1 to TRBJ1-4; the match to TRBD1 covers 9 bases. Losses at the gene ends were 4 bases for V and 6 bases for J; bases not matched to a gene: 10. The CDR3 runs to 16 residues. Germline CDR1 SGHRS, CDR2 YFSETQ. CDR3 DNA: TGCGCCAGCAGCCCAGGGATTGGACAGGGGTATGAAAAACTGTTTTTT. This encodes CASSPGIGQGYEKLFF.

The rearrangement joins TRBV6-5 to TRBJ1-2; maybe TRBD1 (5 bases). V gave up 6 bases and J gave up 4 bases, with 15 bases separating them. Germline V CDR1 and CDR2: MNHEY, SVGAGI. The length of the CDR3 is 14 residues. The CDR3 sequence: CASRRIGGSYGYTF. CDR3 nucleotides: TGTGCCAGCAGGCGTATTGGGGGATCCTATGGCTACACCTTC.

V usage is TRBV19 and J usage is TRBJ2-6; TRBD2 agrees at 13 bases. V was pared by 7 bases and J by 2 bases, with 5 bases of the junction left unmatched. CDR1 and CDR2 from the germline V gene are LNHDA and SQIVND (reference sequence). This CDR3 is 17 amino acids long. The CDR3 region has the DNA TGTGCCAGTACCCGACTAGCGGGAGGTGCTGGGGCCAACGTCCTGACTTTC. Protein sequence: CASTRLAGGAGANVLTF.

This clone has a single count. The chain employs TRBV19 and TRBJ2-1; 9 bases align to TRBD1. Trimming cost V 5 bases and J 11 bases; bases outside gene matches: 13. Germline loops: CDR1 LNHDA, CDR2 SQIVND (reference sequence). This CDR3 is 15 amino acids long. DNA for the CDR3: TGTGCCAGTAGTCCCCGGGACAGGGCCGAGGGTAAGCAGTTCTTC. This sequence encodes CASSPRDRAEGKQFF.

V is TRBV7-8 and J is TRBJ1-5; D remains unclear. The CDR3 sequence is 18 residues long. Germline V gene lookup returns CDR1 SGHVS and CDR2 FQNEAQ. V gave up 5 bases and J gave up 0 bases, with 20 bases separating them. CDR3 in amino acids: CASSPYAHDLYSNQPQHF. CDR3 in DNA: TGTGCCAGCAGCCCCTACGCACATGATTTGTATAGCAATCAGCCCCAGCATTTT.

The chain couples TRBV6-6 to TRBJ1-5; the D is unclear. The CDR3 loop spans 14 amino acids. The germline V gene has CDR1 MNHNY and CDR2 SVGAGI (reference sequence). The V end was cut by 5 bases, the J end by 6 bases, with 14 bases between. The CDR3 sequence is CASSPSGRSQPQHF. The CDR3 DNA is TGTGCCAGCAGTCCGTCTGGGCGGAGTCAGCCCCAGCATTTT.

This chain links TRBV7-9 with TRBJ1-2; the match to TRBD1 covers 9 bases. The germline CDR1 and CDR2 sequences are SEHNR and FQNEAQ (reference sequence). V gave up 6 bases and J gave up 6 bases; unmatched junction bases: 11. The CDR3 extends over 15 amino acids. The CDR3 DNA sequence: TGTGCCAGCAGTCCGATCACAGGGGGCGCCGATGGCTACACCTTC. It yields the protein CASSPITGGADGYTF.

V is TRBV5-1 and J is TRBJ2-3, with no clear D. The CDR3 is 11 residues long. Per germline, CDR1 SGHRS and CDR2 YFSETQ. Between the trimmed V and J ends, which lost 3 bases and 7 bases, there was a span of 6 bases. The CDR3 spells CASSSDHTQYF. The CDR3 DNA sequence: TGCGCCAGCAGCTCTGACCATACGCAGTATTTT. Complete variable domain (other parts from reference TRBV5-1 and TRBJ2-3): KAGVTQTPRYLIKTRGQQVTLSCSPISGHRSVSWYQQTPGQGLQFLFEYFSETQRNKGNFPGRFSGRQFSNSRSEMNVSTLELGDSALYLCASSSDHTQYFGPGTRLTVL.

This chain uses TRBV12-5 with TRBJ2-1; 11 nucleotides align to TRBD2. The J segment lost 2 bases and the V segment lost 8 bases, leaving 20 bases of the junction unmatched. The germline V gene encodes CDR1 LGHNT and CDR2 FRNRAP. This CDR3 region has 20 residues. For the CDR3, the DNA is TGTGCTAGTTCACCTCGGGTCGCTCTTAGCGGGAGGGCACCCTACAATGAGCAGTTCTTC. Translation: CASSPRVALSGRAPYNEQFF.

The chain joins TRBV9 to TRBJ2-3; 13 positions agree with TRBD2. V lost 0 bases, J lost 5 bases, and 6 bases stayed unmatched. The CDR3 is 17 amino acids. Germline V lookup: CDR1 SGDLS, CDR2 YYNGEE. The CDR3 loop is CASSVAPTSGGEDTQYF. CDR3 bases: TGTGCCAGCAGCGTAGCTCCCACTAGCGGGGGGGAAGATACGCAGTATTTT.

The J gene is TRBJ2-1, the V gene TRBV5-1; no reliable D call. This CDR3 is built from 16 residues. The V gene lost 0 bases and the J gene lost 8 bases, with 18 bases spanning the gap. The germline gives CDR1 SGHRS, CDR2 YFSETQ. This chain's CDR3 is CASSLDLLERGYEQFF. The CDR3 bases are TGCGCCAGCAGCTTGGATCTCCTGGAACGTGGCTATGAGCAGTTCTTC.

Note on this clone: This sample also contains other DNA sequences that code for the same CDR3. The rearrangement joins TRBV7-2 to TRBJ1-4; TRBD1 aligns across 7 bases. Germline CDR1 SGHTA, CDR2 FQGNSA. This CDR3 has 13 amino acids. V was pared by 4 bases and J by 8 bases, with 4 bases of the junction left unmatched. The CDR3 nucleotides are TGTGCCAGCAGCTCAGGGGGGAGGGAAAAACTGTTTTTT. It encodes CASSSGGREKLFF.

V usage is TRBV7-9 and J usage is TRBJ2-5, with TRBD2 as a possible D gene (7 bases). This CDR3 is built from 11 residues. V lost 11 bases and J lost 1, with 8 bases in between. Germline CDR1 is SEHNR and CDR2 is FQNEAQ (reference sequence). CDR3 DNA sequence: TGTGCCGGGGGGGCCCAAGAGACCCAGTACTTC. Protein: CAGGAQETQYF. Using reference TRBV7-9 and TRBJ2-5 for the parts outside the CDR3, the full variable domain is DTGVSQNPRHKITKRGQNVTFRCDPISEHNRLYWYRQTLGQGPEFLTYFQNEAQLEKSRLLSDRFSAERPKGSFSTLEIQRTEQGDSAMYLCAGGAQETQYFGPGTRLLVL.